The 12 T cell receptor beta chains listed next were all sequenced from one sample in a study of blood T cell repertoires in COVID-19 (dated by TCRdb to the early 2020s). The library relied on the immunoSEQ multiplex PCR assay. In TCRdb, the immuneACCESS table is reduced to in-frame sequences with V and J assigned. These tables do not hold every clone; where another copy was compared, an unresolved V gene accounts for under half, and the others remain unexplained. Counted in this sample were 200,000 to 300,000 clones; 75% to 90% of them appeared once. The ten largest clones capture about 3% of the sample. Input material: peripheral blood. The receptors originated from a woman in her twenties or thirties who had recovered from COVID-19.

V and J are TRBV5-6 and TRBJ1-4, with D possibly matching TRBD1 (5 bases). V shed 4 bases and J shed 8 bases, with 18 bases lying between them. The CDR3 runs 15 residues. The germline V gene encodes CDR1 SGHDT and CDR2 YYEEEE. The CDR3: CASSPRFQGGEKLFF. The CDR3 DNA follows: TGTGCCAGCAGCCCCCGGTTTCAGGGAGGAGAAAAACTGTTTTTT.

This clone was counted a few times. The V call is TRBV15, the J call TRBJ2-3; no definite D call. The CDR3 is 16 amino acids. Trimming took 0 bases from V and 0 from J, leaving 10 bases between them. CDR1 and CDR2 (germline): LNHNV, YYDKDF (reference sequence). The CDR3 region has the DNA TGTGCCACCAGCAGAGAGTTAGCTCGGAGCACAGATACGCAGTATTTT. Its translation: CATSRELARSTDTQYF.

V gene TRBV15 combines with J gene TRBJ1-4, with 8 bases that match TRBD1. CDR1 and CDR2 (germline): LNHNV, YYDKDF (reference sequence). V shed 0 bases, J shed 6 bases, and the junction held 6 bases outside the gene matches. CDR3 size: 16 residues. The CDR3 nucleotides read TGTGCCACCAGCAGAGATAAGGCAGGGGGCTATGAAAAACTGTTTTTT. This sequence encodes CATSRDKAGGYEKLFF.

The V and J genes are TRBV6-5 and TRBJ2-7, with 9 positions matching TRBD2. This CDR3 is built from 14 residues. J was trimmed by 6 bases and V by 2 bases; bases with no gene match: 5. Germline loops: CDR1 MNHEY, CDR2 SVGAGI. The CDR3 nucleotides are TGTGCCAGCAGTTACGGCGGGGGGGCCTTCGAGCAGTACTTC. Protein: CASSYGGGAFEQYF.

V is TRBV4-1 and J is TRBJ2-7; 10 bases line up with TRBD1. This CDR3 has 16 amino acids. Germline V gene sequence: CDR1 MGHRA, CDR2 YSYEKL. Trimming at V came to 2 bases and at J to 3 bases, leaving 7 bases not matched to a gene. CDR3: CASSQPIRTGGYEQYF. In nucleotides, the CDR3 is TGCGCCAGCAGCCAACCAATAAGGACAGGGGGCTACGAGCAGTACTTC.

The V call is TRBV30, the J call TRBJ2-4, with TRBD2 as a possible D gene (6 bases). Trimming cost V 0 bases and J 9 bases, with 12 bases left between them. Germline values: CDR1 GTSNPN, CDR2 SVGIG (reference sequence). The CDR3 totals 13 residues. The CDR3 sequence: CAWSVLEGGIQYF. The CDR3 DNA is TGTGCCTGGAGTGTATTGGAGGGAGGCATTCAGTACTTC.

This sequence joins TRBV5-1 and TRBJ1-2, with TRBD1 identical over 8 bases. The germline V gene has CDR1 SGHRS and CDR2 YFSETQ. V lost 0 bases to trimming and J lost 7 bases; unmatched junction nucleotides: 8. The CDR3 has 15 amino acids. The CDR3 protein is CASSLVGQGASGYTF. The CDR3 DNA reads as TGCGCCAGCAGCTTGGTAGGACAGGGTGCATCTGGCTACACCTTC. Using reference TRBV5-1 and TRBJ1-2 for the parts outside the CDR3, the full variable domain is KAGVTQTPRYLIKTRGQQVTLSCSPISGHRSVSWYQQTPGQGLQFLFEYFSETQRNKGNFPGRFSGRQFSNSRSEMNVSTLELGDSALYLCASSLVGQGASGYTFGSGTRLTVV.

The chain is built from TRBV18 and TRBJ1-1, with no clear D. Germline V gene data show CDR1 as KGHSH and CDR2 as LQKENI. The CDR3 runs 14 residues. V lost 3 bases and J lost 1, with 9 bases in between. CDR3 amino acids: CASSPSRWNTEAFF. Written as DNA, the CDR3 is TGTGCCAGCTCACCTTCCAGGTGGAACACTGAAGCTTTCTTT. The whole variable domain, filled in from reference TRBV18 and TRBJ1-1, reads NAGVMQNPRHLVRRRGQEARLRCSPMKGHSHVYWYRQLPEEGLKFMVYLQKENIIDESGMPKERFSAEFPKEGPSILRIQQVVRGDSAAYFCASSPSRWNTEAFFGQGTRLTVV.

This clone is a singleton in its sample. The J gene is TRBJ1-6, the V gene TRBV4-1; D gene unclear. Trimming removed 1 base from V and 10 bases from J, with 8 bases in between. The germline V gene has CDR1 MGHRA and CDR2 YSYEKL. The CDR3 is made up of 13 amino acids. Here the CDR3 DNA reads TGCGCCAGCAGCCAAGTTTTAGAGTCACCCCTCCACTTT. Protein sequence: CASSQVLESPLHF.

The V gene is TRBV5-1, the J gene TRBJ1-2; maybe TRBD1 (5 bases). V was pared by 2 bases and J by 8 bases, with 19 bases between. Germline-derived CDR1 and CDR2 are SGHRS and YFSETQ. There are 15 residues in the CDR3. The CDR3 coding sequence is TGCGCCAGCAGCTTACCTACAGGTTACCAGAGGGGCTACACCTTC. Translated, it gives CASSLPTGYQRGYTF.

CDR3 nucleotide sequence: TGTGCCAGCAGGATAGACAGTTCTAACTATGGCTACACCTTC. Residues: CASRIDSSNYGYTF. V gene TRBV2 combines with J gene TRBJ1-2; D is possibly TRBD1 (5 bases). Germline V CDR1 and CDR2: SNHLY, FYNNEI. Trimming left V 6 bases short and J 0 bases short, with 11 bases between. The CDR3 spans 14 residues.

V gene TRBV5-1 combines with J gene TRBJ2-3; maybe TRBD2 (6 bases). Between the trimmed V and J ends, which lost 2 bases and 1 base, there was a span of 11 bases. Per the germline V gene, CDR1 is SGHRS and CDR2 is YFSETQ. This CDR3 is 15 amino acids long. The CDR3 region is CASSLRGLGTDTQYF. CDR3 DNA sequence: TGCGCCAGCAGCTTACGGGGGTTAGGCACAGATACGCAGTATTTT.